This TCR beta chain derives from a study of blood T cell repertoires in COVID-19. Looking at the study overall: Acute and convalescent COVID-19 specimens originated in the United States, Italy and Spain. Sources were T cells, B-cell-depleted T cells, or PBMCs; the material itself was cDNA or gDNA.

Original methodology: Cell counts per sample came from amplifying reference gene primers. Profiling relied on immunoSEQ multiplex PCR, and the TCRdb table lists in-frame clones only, not all of them. V and J calls and clone size follow that table, whereas D and trimming were derived from the DNA. The sample lists roughly 200,000 clones, about 86% occurring once. The CDR3 spans 16 residues. V was shortened by 0 bases and J by 0 bases, with 10 bases between the two germline ends. Germline V gene sequence: CDR1 SGHRS, CDR2 YFSETQ. The sequence derives from a man in his forties or fifties with active or convalescent COVID-19. Sequencing was performed on peripheral blood. The V gene is TRBV5-1, the J gene TRBJ1-3; D remains ambiguous. This chain's CDR3 is CASSLGAGNSGNTIYF. CDR3 sequence (DNA): TGCGCCAGCAGCTTGGGGGCCGGTAACTCTGGAAACACCATATATTTT.